This paragraph reports one T cell receptor (beta chain). This sample is drawn from a study of tissue T cells after allogeneic stem cell transplantation. Some clones are missing from TCRdb's copy, which holds only in-frame ones; the method was immunoSEQ multiplex PCR. The table has thousands of clones, more than 60% seen once. CDR1 and CDR2 (germline): KGHSH, LQKENI. This CDR3 spans 14 amino acids. Trimming stripped 3 bases from V and 3 bases from J, with 9 bases between. This clonotype was sampled from a male patient of 60 years or more with steroid-refractory graft-versus-host disease after an allogeneic stem cell transplant. The graft donor may be the source of some T cells. Specimen: skin, collected at autopsy. The chain is built from TRBV18 and TRBJ1-5; D is possibly TRBD1 (5 bases). DNA of the CDR3: TGTGCCAGCTCACCTGCAGGGCTCAATCAGCCCCAGCATTTT. This translates into CASSPAGLNQPQHF.